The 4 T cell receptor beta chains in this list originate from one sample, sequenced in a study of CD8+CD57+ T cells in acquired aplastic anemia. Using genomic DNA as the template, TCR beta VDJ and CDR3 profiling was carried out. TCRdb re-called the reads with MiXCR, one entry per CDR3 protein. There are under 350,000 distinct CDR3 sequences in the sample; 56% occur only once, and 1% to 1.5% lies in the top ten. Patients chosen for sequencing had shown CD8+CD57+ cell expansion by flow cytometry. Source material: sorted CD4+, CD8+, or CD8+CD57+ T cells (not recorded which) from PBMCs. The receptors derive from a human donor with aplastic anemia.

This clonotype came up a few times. The CDR3 sequence: CATSDWAGGTGELFF. For the CDR3, the DNA is TGTGCCACCAGTGATTGGGCGGGAGGCACCGGGGAGCTGTTTTTT. This chain uses TRBV24-1 with TRBJ2-2, with 8 bases fitting TRBD2. The CDR3 is 15 amino acids. V dropped 2 bases and J dropped 4; count of bases not matched to a gene: 2. Per germline, CDR1 KGHDR and CDR2 SFDVKD.

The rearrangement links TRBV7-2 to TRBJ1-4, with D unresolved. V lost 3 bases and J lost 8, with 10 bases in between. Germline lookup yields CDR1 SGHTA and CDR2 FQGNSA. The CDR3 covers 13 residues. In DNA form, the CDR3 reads TGTGCCAGCAGCTTCCGGGAATACGAAAAACTGTTTTTT. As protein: CASSFREYEKLFF.

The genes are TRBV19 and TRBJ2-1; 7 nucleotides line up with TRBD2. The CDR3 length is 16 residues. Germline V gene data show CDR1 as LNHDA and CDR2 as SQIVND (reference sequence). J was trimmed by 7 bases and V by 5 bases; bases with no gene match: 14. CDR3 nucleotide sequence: TGTGCCAGTAGTTCGGATCGGCTAGCGGTCAGGAATGAGCAGTTCTTC. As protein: CASSSDRLAVRNEQFF.

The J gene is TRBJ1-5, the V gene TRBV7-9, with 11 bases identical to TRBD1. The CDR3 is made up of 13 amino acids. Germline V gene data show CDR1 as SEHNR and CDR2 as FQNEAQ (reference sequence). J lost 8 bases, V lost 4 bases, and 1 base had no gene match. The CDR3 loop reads CASSWDRGEPQHF. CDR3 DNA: TGTGCCAGCAGCTGGGACAGGGGGGAGCCCCAGCATTTT.